This T cell receptor (beta chain) was found in a study of T-cell reconstitution after alpha-beta-depleted transplantation in children. This clonotype was detected many times. Its antigen is undetermined. Notes on the study in general: Newly produced T cells mostly accounted for T-cell counts and diversity one year post-transplant. In patients about two months after transplant, alpha-beta T cells reportedly arose from several hundred expanded graft clones. From surviving recipient T cells and thymic progenitors came the high day-60 TCRbeta diversity observed in some patients.

TCRbeta library preparation incorporated unique molecular identifiers. TCRdb processed the PCR reads anew with MiXCR; each CDR3 protein has one entry. Of 200,000 or so distinct CDR3 sequences listed, roughly 8.3% were seen once; the top ten hold less than 40%. The germline gives CDR1 MNHEY, CDR2 SVGAGI. V lost 2 bases to trimming and J lost 1 base, with 5 bases between them. CDR3 length equals 14 residues. The starting material was PBMCs, mostly from graft donor cells, obtained 360 days after TCRalphabeta/CD19-depleted stem cell transplant. The clonotype was recovered from a male patient between 2 and 10 years old who had a stem cell transplant for acute myeloid leukemia, so the T cells may come from the graft donor. The genes are TRBV6-5 and TRBJ2-2; D is undetermined. As DNA, the CDR3 is TGTGCCAGCAGTTACACCCGGAACACCGGGGAGCTGTTTTTT. Protein: CASSYTRNTGELFF.